The 5 T cell receptor beta chains in this list originate from one sample, sequenced in a study of blood T cell repertoires in COVID-19. Here immunoSEQ multiplex PCR was the method, and the copy in TCRdb shows in-frame clones only, minus some. The repertoire holds about 180,000 clones, with just under 90% as singletons. Sequences were obtained from peripheral blood. The receptor source for this set is a woman aged 65 to 85 with COVID-19, enrolled during active disease.

This clone has ten or more counts. The V and J genes are TRBV5-1 and TRBJ1-2; 7 nucleotides match TRBD1. CDR1 and CDR2 (germline): SGHRS, YFSETQ. This CDR3 comprises 15 residues. With 4 bases clipped from V and 3 bases from J, the junction kept 9 bases outside the gene matches. In DNA form, the CDR3 reads TGCGCCAGCAGCCCCAGACAGGGTTTGGACTATGGCTACACCTTC. Translating it yields CASSPRQGLDYGYTF.

The chain uses TRBV2 and TRBJ1-1; the D gene is possibly TRBD1 (5 bases). The ends were cut back, 7 bases at V and 3 bases at J, with 15 bases in the middle. The CDR3 totals 14 residues. Germline V gene lookup returns CDR1 SNHLY and CDR2 FYNNEI. CDR3 amino acids: CASMGGRGYTEAFF. The CDR3 DNA reads TGTGCCAGCATGGGGGGTAGGGGTTACACTGAAGCTTTCTTT.

The chain has TRBV6-4 and TRBJ2-1; 9 bases line up with TRBD2. The CDR3 is made up of 16 amino acids. Germline values: CDR1 MRHNA, CDR2 SNTAGT. V gave up 4 bases and J gave up 8 bases; unmatched junction bases: 12. The CDR3 loop is CASSGIPGLAWDEQFF. The CDR3 DNA is TGTGCCAGCAGTGGAATCCCAGGACTAGCGTGGGATGAGCAGTTCTTC.

The chain couples TRBV4-2 to TRBJ2-7, with TRBD2 identical over 12 bases. V shed 4 bases, J shed 2 bases, and the junction held 12 bases outside the gene matches. In germline, CDR1 is LGHNA, CDR2 YNFKEQ. CDR3 length equals 18 residues. In DNA form, the CDR3 reads TGTGCCAGCAGCCCCGTCCTTCCTACTAGCGGGAGGACCTACGAGCAGTACTTC. This encodes CASSPVLPTSGRTYEQYF.

The rearrangement links TRBV18 to TRBJ1-2, with TRBD1 identical over 7 bases. Germline lookup yields CDR1 KGHSH and CDR2 LQKENI. With V trimmed by 4 bases and J by 5 bases, 10 bases remained unmatched. CDR3 size: 15 residues. The CDR3 bases are TGTGCCAGCTCACTCAAGACAGGGCCCGCTTATGGCTACACCTTC. It translates to CASSLKTGPAYGYTF.